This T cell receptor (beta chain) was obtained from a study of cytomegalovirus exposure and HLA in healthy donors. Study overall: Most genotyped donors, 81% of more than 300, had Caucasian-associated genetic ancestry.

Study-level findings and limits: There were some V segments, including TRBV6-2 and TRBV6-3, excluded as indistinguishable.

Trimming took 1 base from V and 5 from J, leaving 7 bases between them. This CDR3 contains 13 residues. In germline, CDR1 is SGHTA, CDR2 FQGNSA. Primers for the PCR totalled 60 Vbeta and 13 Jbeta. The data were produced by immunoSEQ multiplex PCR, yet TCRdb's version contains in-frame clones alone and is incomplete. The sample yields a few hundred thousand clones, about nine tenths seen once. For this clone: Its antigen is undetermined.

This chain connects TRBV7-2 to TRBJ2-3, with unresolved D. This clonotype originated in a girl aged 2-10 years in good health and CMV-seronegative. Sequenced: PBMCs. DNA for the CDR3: TGTGCCAGCAGCTTAGTTGAGGTAGATACGCAGTATTTT. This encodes CASSLVEVDTQYF. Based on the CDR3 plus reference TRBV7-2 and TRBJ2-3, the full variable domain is GAGVSQSPSNKVTEKGKDVELRCDPISGHTALYWYRQSLGQGLEFLIYFQGNSAPDKSGLPSDRFSAERTGGSVSTLTIQRTQQEDSAVYLCASSLVEVDTQYFGPGTRLTVL.